Shown below are 31 T cell receptor beta chains from a single sample sequenced in a study of PD-1 blockade in classical Hodgkin lymphoma (dated by TCRdb to 2020 to 2021). The library was built by means of the immunoSEQ multiplex PCR assay. TCRdb retrieved this table from immuneACCESS and kept in-frame rearrangements only. Not all clones are present; in checked studies, unresolved V genes account for under half, and no reason is known for the remainder. In all, the sample holds about 85,000 clones, and roughly nine tenths of those were seen once. The top ten constitute approximately 2.9% of the sample. The time point label, read with the paper, signifies: cycle 4 day 1 (C4D1), after about 6 weeks of nivolumab. All trial patients had relapsed after autologous stem cell transplantation, with cohorts A, B and C differing in prior brentuximab vedotin exposure. The sample was peripheral blood mononuclear cells (PBMCs), taken before the fourth cycle of nivolumab. The receptors stem from a human donor with classical Hodgkin lymphoma.

V and J are TRBV30 and TRBJ2-7, with D unresolved. Deletions cut 1 base from V and 4 bases from J, with 14 bases between. From germline, CDR1 is GTSNPN and CDR2 SVGIG (reference sequence). The CDR3 extends over 14 amino acids. CDR3 sequence reads: CAWSGTEKRYEQYF. In DNA, the CDR3 is TGTGCCTGGAGTGGCACCGAGAAACGATACGAGCAGTACTTC.

This clone was detected a few times. The rearrangement links TRBV7-8 to TRBJ1-2; 9 bases are shared with TRBD1. The germline CDR1 and CDR2 sequences are SGHVS and FQNEAQ. The CDR3 runs 15 residues. The trim removed 5 bases at V and 2 bases at J, leaving 6 bases unmatched. The CDR3 sequence is CASSGGQGGNYGYTF. CDR3 coding DNA: TGTGCCAGCAGCGGGGGACAGGGTGGCAACTATGGCTACACCTTC.

The chain couples TRBV27 to TRBJ1-1; 7 nucleotides line up with TRBD1. The V and J ends lost 3 bases and 4 bases, in that order; junction bases with no gene match: 8. The CDR3 is 15 residues long. Germline V gene data show CDR1 as MNHEY and CDR2 as SMNVEV (reference sequence). Here the CDR3 reads CASSFVDRRGTEAFF. The CDR3 nucleotides read TGTGCCAGCAGTTTCGTGGACAGGCGGGGCACTGAAGCTTTCTTT.

The rearrangement joins TRBV5-1 to TRBJ2-2; 8 positions match TRBD1. Per the germline V gene, CDR1 is SGHRS and CDR2 is YFSETQ. The CDR3 is 15 amino acids. V dropped 5 bases and J dropped 8; count of bases not matched to a gene: 11. The DNA for the CDR3 is TGCGCCAGCAGTCTTTGGCAGGGGGCGGTGGGGGAGCTGTTTTTT. Amino acids: CASSLWQGAVGELFF. The full variable domain, its missing parts supplied by reference TRBV5-1 and TRBJ2-2, is KAGVTQTPRYLIKTRGQQVTLSCSPISGHRSVSWYQQTPGQGLQFLFEYFSETQRNKGNFPGRFSGRQFSNSRSEMNVSTLELGDSALYLCASSLWQGAVGELFFGEGSRLTVL.

The chain is built from TRBV5-1 and TRBJ2-1; 14 bases map to TRBD2. Germline-derived CDR1 and CDR2 are SGHRS and YFSETQ. V gave up 4 bases and J gave up 8 bases; unmatched junction bases: 2. CDR3 length: 14 residues. The DNA of the CDR3 is TGCGCCAGCAGCCCGGGACTAGCGGGGGATGAGCAGTTCTTC. Translating gives CASSPGLAGDEQFF.

This clone was picked up one time. This rearrangement joins TRBV5-5 to TRBJ1-1, with D unresolved. Germline CDR1 SGHKS, CDR2 YYEKEE (reference sequence). The V gene lost 1 base and the J gene lost 0 bases, with 7 bases spanning the gap. This CDR3 has 14 residues. The CDR3, as DNA: TGTGCCAGCAGCTTGCAACGGATGAACACTGAAGCTTTCTTT. Amino acids: CASSLQRMNTEAFF. Combining the CDR3 with reference TRBV5-5 and TRBJ1-1 gives the whole variable domain DAGVTQSPTHLIKTRGQQVTLRCSPISGHKSVSWYQQVLGQGPQFIFQYYEKEERGRGNFPDRFSARQFPNYSSELNVNALLLGDSALYLCASSLQRMNTEAFFGQGTRLTVV.

In this sample, this clone turned up once. The chain employs TRBV9 and TRBJ2-1; D is perhaps TRBD2 (6 bases). The CDR3 is made up of 16 amino acids. The germline V and J ends were trimmed by 3 bases and 0 bases, with 13 bases remaining between them. In germline, CDR1 is SGDLS, CDR2 YYNGEE. This CDR3 reads CASSANGGSSYNEQFF. Written as DNA, the CDR3 is TGTGCCAGCAGCGCCAACGGGGGAAGCTCCTACAATGAGCAGTTCTTC.

CDR3 amino acids: CASFPGPSSYNEQFF. The CDR3 DNA reads as TGCGCCAGCTTTCCGGGCCCCAGCTCCTACAATGAGCAGTTCTTC. The V and J genes are TRBV5-1 and TRBJ2-1; D remains ambiguous. Germline V gives CDR1 SGHRS, CDR2 YFSETQ. The CDR3 extends over 15 amino acids. Trimming left V 7 bases short and J 0 bases short, with 14 bases between.

This chain links TRBV5-6 with TRBJ1-2, with D perhaps TRBD1 (6 bases). This CDR3 comprises 13 residues. Germline V CDR1 and CDR2: SGHDT, YYEEEE. V lost 0 bases to trimming and J lost 8 bases, with 11 bases between them. Written as DNA, the CDR3 is TGTGCCAGCAGCTTGGGACAGGCTCACGGCTACACCTTC. This gives the protein CASSLGQAHGYTF.

V is TRBV28 and J is TRBJ1-2; no definite D call. The length of the CDR3 is 14 residues. Trimming cost V 5 bases and J 7 bases, with 17 bases left between them. Germline CDR1 is MDHEN and CDR2 is SYDVKM. The CDR3 spells CASSESGHLGGYTF. DNA of the CDR3: TGTGCCAGCAGTGAGAGCGGGCATCTAGGTGGCTACACCTTC.

In its sample, this clone was seen once. The genes are TRBV19 and TRBJ1-6; a weak D match, TRBD1 (5 bases). The CDR3 is made up of 17 amino acids. Per the germline V gene, CDR1 is LNHDA and CDR2 is SQIVND (reference sequence). Trimming shortened V by 5 bases and J by 2 bases, and 16 bases separated the two germline ends. The CDR3 bases are TGTGCCAGTAGTCCCCCAAGGAGGGGCGCCTATAATTCACCCCTCCACTTT. Its protein is CASSPPRRGAYNSPLHF. The complete variable domain, with remaining parts taken from reference TRBV19 and TRBJ1-6, reads DGGITQSPKYLFRKEGQNVTLSCEQNLNHDAMYWYRQDPGQGLRLIYYSQIVNDFQKGDIAEGYSVSREKKESFPLTVTSAQKNPTAFYLCASSPPRRGAYNSPLHFGNGTRLTVT.

The chain has TRBV6-6 and TRBJ2-1, with TRBD1 matching 7 bases. Germline V gene lookup returns CDR1 MNHNY and CDR2 SVGAGI (reference sequence). Germline trimming cut 0 bases from V and 4 bases from J; bases unmatched to any gene: 3. CDR3 size: 15 residues. The CDR3 DNA reads as TGTGCCAGCAGTTACTCTTTGGGACAGTACAATGAGCAGTTCTTC. It specifies CASSYSLGQYNEQFF.

The table lists this clone with a few counts. J is TRBJ1-1 and V is TRBV11-2; D gene ambiguous. This CDR3 has 13 amino acids. Trimming removed 2 bases from V and 6 bases from J, with 10 bases in between. Germline V gene data show CDR1 as SGHAT and CDR2 as FQNNGV. CDR3 protein: CASSLNPAAEAFF. The CDR3 nucleotides are TGTGCCAGCAGCTTAAATCCAGCAGCTGAAGCTTTCTTT.

The sample holds one count of this clone. CDR3 in DNA: TGTGCCAGCAGCTTGGAATCGGTCTCCCCAACTCCGAACACTGAAGCTTTCTTT. This translates into CASSLESVSPTPNTEAFF. The rearrangement uses TRBV5-4 and TRBJ1-1; D gene ambiguous. In germline, CDR1 is SGHNT, CDR2 YYREEE (reference sequence). V was clipped by 0 bases and J by 1 base, with 19 bases between them. CDR3 size: 18 residues.

The rearrangement uses TRBV10-1 and TRBJ1-1; no clear D gene. Germline assignment: CDR1 WNHNN and CDR2 SYGVQD (reference sequence). The CDR3 runs to 13 residues. V lost 7 bases, J lost 11 bases, and 20 bases lay in between. The CDR3 reads CASTSPSHPAAFF. In nucleotides, the CDR3 is TGCGCCAGCACCTCGCCTTCCCATCCAGCCGCTTTCTTT.

The chain couples TRBV5-4 to TRBJ2-1; D is possibly TRBD2 (6 bases). CDR1 SGHNT and CDR2 YYREEE come from the germline V gene (reference sequence). Trimming left V 5 bases short and J 2 bases short, with 11 bases between. CDR3 length: 14 amino acids. CDR3 DNA sequence: TGTGCCAGCAGTCTGACTAGAACCTACAATGAGCAGTTCTTC. Protein product: CASSLTRTYNEQFF.

The V and J genes are TRBV18 and TRBJ2-7; a weak D match, TRBD1 (6 bases). The CDR3 has 14 amino acids. Germline V gene lookup returns CDR1 KGHSH and CDR2 LQKENI. Trimming took off 6 bases at V and 0 bases at J, with 12 bases between the two ends. The DNA of the CDR3 is TGTGCCAGCTCGTCGGACAGTAGCTCCTACGAGCAGTACTTC. Amino acids: CASSSDSSSYEQYF.

For this clone: The junction departs from the called germline gene at one end, perhaps through a read error. The chain has TRBV10-3 and TRBJ1-2, with 8 positions matching TRBD1. Germline V gives CDR1 ENHRY, CDR2 SYGVKD. The CDR3 extends over 15 amino acids. The CDR3 loop reads CASSEDWQGAGGYTF. CDR3 DNA sequence: TGTGCCAGCAGTGAAGACTGGCAGGGGGCTGGTGGCTACACCTTC.

The chain uses TRBV5-6 and TRBJ1-4, with TRBD1 identical over 8 bases. Germline loops: CDR1 SGHDT, CDR2 YYEEEE. This CDR3 has 15 residues. V shed 4 bases, J shed 5 bases, and the junction held 7 bases outside the gene matches. Written as DNA, the CDR3 is TGTGCCAGCAGCGGAGGACAGGGCCCCAATGAAAAACTGTTTTTT. Amino acid sequence: CASSGGQGPNEKLFF.

The V gene is TRBV10-1, the J gene TRBJ1-6; 9 bases align to TRBD1. Germline V CDR1 and CDR2: WNHNN, SYGVQD (reference sequence). The CDR3 runs to 18 residues. V trimming: 8 bases; J trimming: 6 bases; junction bases outside the gene matches: 17. CDR3 nucleotide sequence: TGCGCCAGCTATCAAACCGGGACAGGGTTGTTTTTTAATTCACCCCTCCACTTT. Encoded protein: CASYQTGTGLFFNSPLHF.

The chain uses TRBV2 and TRBJ1-1, with D unresolved. This CDR3 is built from 13 residues. Germline lookup yields CDR1 SNHLY and CDR2 FYNNEI. The germline V and J ends were trimmed by 4 bases and 1 base, with 7 bases remaining between them. The CDR3 region is CASSVETNTEAFF. As DNA, the CDR3 is TGTGCCAGCAGTGTGGAGACGAACACTGAAGCTTTCTTT.

V and J are TRBV18 and TRBJ1-2; no reliable D call. This CDR3 has 16 residues. The V end lost 0 bases, the J end lost 8 bases, and 19 bases lay between the germline ends. Germline V gene data show CDR1 as KGHSH and CDR2 as LQKENI. The CDR3 DNA reads TGTGCCAGCTCACCACCGGTTGGGCACACCGCCGGGGGCTACACCTTC. It specifies CASSPPVGHTAGGYTF.

The chain links TRBV2 to TRBJ2-7, with D possibly matching TRBD1 (5 bases). V lost 0 bases, J lost 3 bases, and 12 bases lay in between. The CDR3 consists of 15 residues. Germline V CDR1 and CDR2: SNHLY, FYNNEI. The CDR3 DNA follows: TGTGCCAGCAGTGAAGCCTTAGGACAAGACTACGAGCAGTACTTC. Protein: CASSEALGQDYEQYF.

This clone was seen only a few times. This rearrangement joins TRBV5-1 to TRBJ1-1; D call uncertain. The germline V gene has CDR1 SGHRS and CDR2 YFSETQ. There are 13 residues in the CDR3. Trimming stripped 4 bases from V and 0 bases from J, with 7 bases between. CDR3 residues: CASSEQLNTEAFF. For the CDR3, the DNA is TGCGCCAGCAGCGAACAGCTGAACACTGAAGCTTTCTTT.

The chain carries TRBV5-4 and TRBJ2-5, with 10 bases lining up with TRBD2. The germline CDR1 and CDR2 sequences are SGHNT and YYREEE (reference sequence). This CDR3 is 14 amino acids long. J gave up 5 bases and V 5 bases, and 6 bases lay outside the gene matches. The CDR3: CASSLSGGAETQYF. The CDR3 coding sequence is TGTGCCAGCAGTTTGAGCGGGGGGGCCGAGACCCAGTACTTC.

The table lists this clone with a few counts. The chain has TRBV7-9 and TRBJ1-1; possibly TRBD1 for D (5 bases). The CDR3 covers 14 residues. Trimming removed 3 bases from V and 5 bases from J, with 13 bases in between. Germline V CDR1 and CDR2: SEHNR, FQNEAQ (reference sequence). The CDR3 nucleotides read TGTGCCAGCAGCTTCCGTTGGGGGGATACTGAAGCTTTCTTT. It is translated as CASSFRWGDTEAFF.

The chain links TRBV5-6 to TRBJ2-3; D possibly corresponds to TRBD1 (6 bases). Germline V lookup: CDR1 SGHDT, CDR2 YYEEEE. The CDR3 loop spans 14 amino acids. V lost 4 bases and J lost 3, with 12 bases in between. This chain's CDR3 is CASSQIQGTDTQYF. In DNA form, the CDR3 reads TGTGCCAGCAGCCAAATTCAGGGGACAGATACGCAGTATTTT.

The V gene is TRBV18, the J gene TRBJ2-7, with D possibly TRBD1 on 8 matching bases. CDR1 is KGHSH, CDR2 LQKENI, per germline. V lost 6 bases and J lost 0, with 15 bases in between. CDR3 length equals 15 residues. In DNA, the CDR3 is TGTGCCAGCTCCCTACAGGGGGGGAACTCCTACGAGCAGTACTTC. Amino acid sequence: CASSLQGGNSYEQYF.

The CDR3 protein is CASSLAGAGNTGELFF. The CDR3 DNA follows: TGTGCCAGCAGCTTGGCTGGGGCAGGGAACACCGGGGAGCTGTTTTTT. V usage is TRBV5-4 and J usage is TRBJ2-2, with D possibly matching TRBD1 (5 bases). V was cut by 0 bases and J by 1 base, with 10 bases left in between. Germline V gene data show CDR1 as SGHNT and CDR2 as YYREEE (reference sequence). The CDR3 covers 16 residues.

J is TRBJ1-4 and V is TRBV28; possible D gene TRBD1, 5 bases. CDR1 and CDR2 (germline): MDHEN, SYDVKM. The V gene lost 3 bases and the J gene lost 4 bases, with 9 bases spanning the gap. This CDR3 region has 14 residues. The CDR3 DNA is TGTGCCAGCAGTTTGGGACTTCTTAATGAAAAACTGTTTTTT. This sequence encodes CASSLGLLNEKLFF.

This clone was found a few times. The rearrangement uses TRBV7-8 and TRBJ1-1; 11 nucleotides agree with TRBD1. Losses at the gene ends were 4 bases for V and 5 bases for J; bases not matched to a gene: 6. This CDR3 is built from 15 residues. CDR1 is SGHVS and CDR2 is FQNEAQ in the germline V gene. Here the CDR3 DNA reads TGTGCCAGCAGCTCGGGGACAGGGGGACAGACTGAAGCTTTCTTT. Amino acids: CASSSGTGGQTEAFF.